This entry is about one TCR beta chain. What it binds is not known. This record comes from a study of cytotoxic CD8 clonotypes in ibrutinib-treated CLL. Notes on the study in general: Clonality rose at ibrutinib response and fell back toward baseline at progression. Public clonotypes proved infrequent, and on treatment they shrank or remained steady.

Depths of 1 in 200,000 to 1 in 1 million T cells were the sequencing target. Profiled with immunoSEQ multiplex PCR; TCRdb holds only in-frame clones, not every one. The sample includes 150,000 to 200,000 clones, 70% to 85% of them seen just once. The ends were cut back, 3 bases at V and 1 base at J, with 16 bases in the middle. The germline gives CDR1 SGHRS, CDR2 YFSETQ. This CDR3 contains 16 residues. The sequenced sample was PBMCs, obtained after 12 months of ibrutinib treatment. The chain is built from TRBV5-1 and TRBJ1-1; D perhaps matches TRBD1 (5 bases). This receptor was taken from a human donor with chronic lymphocytic leukemia. As DNA, the CDR3 is TGCGCCAGCAGCTACGTCTCGGGCAGGGCGAACACTGAAGCTTTCTTT. This codes for CASSYVSGRANTEAFF. Looking up the rest from reference TRBV5-1 and TRBJ1-1 gives the full variable domain: KAGVTQTPRYLIKTRGQQVTLSCSPISGHRSVSWYQQTPGQGLQFLFEYFSETQRNKGNFPGRFSGRQFSNSRSEMNVSTLELGDSALYLCASSYVSGRANTEAFFGQGTRLTVV.